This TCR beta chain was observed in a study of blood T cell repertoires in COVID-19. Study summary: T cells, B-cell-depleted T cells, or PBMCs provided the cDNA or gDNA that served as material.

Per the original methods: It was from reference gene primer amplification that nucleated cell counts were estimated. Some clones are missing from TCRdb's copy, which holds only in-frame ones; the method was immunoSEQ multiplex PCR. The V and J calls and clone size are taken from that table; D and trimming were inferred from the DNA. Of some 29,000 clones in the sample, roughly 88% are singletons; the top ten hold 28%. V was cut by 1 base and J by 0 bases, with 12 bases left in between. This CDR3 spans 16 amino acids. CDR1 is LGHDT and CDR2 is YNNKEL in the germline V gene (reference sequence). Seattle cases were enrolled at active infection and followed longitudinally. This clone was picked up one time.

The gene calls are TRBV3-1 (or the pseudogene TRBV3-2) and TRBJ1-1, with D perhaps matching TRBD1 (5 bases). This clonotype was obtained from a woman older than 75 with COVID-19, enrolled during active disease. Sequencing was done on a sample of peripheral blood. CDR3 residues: CASSQVAGEMNTEAFF. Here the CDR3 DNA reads TGTGCCAGCAGCCAAGTCGCGGGGGAGATGAACACTGAAGCTTTCTTT.